The 7 T cell receptor beta chains listed next were all sequenced from one sample in a study of T cells after yellow fever vaccination. Each CDR3 protein gets one entry after TCRdb re-called the 5' RACE reads with MiXCR. The sample lists 350,000 to 550,000 distinct CDR3 sequences; approximately 19% were seen once. This sample comprised PBMCs, obtained before the yellow fever booster vaccination. The receptors originated from a man younger than 30 who received the YFV17D yellow fever vaccine.

There are many counts of this clonotype. This chain uses TRBV6-5 with TRBJ2-2; D remains unclear. The CDR3 has 13 residues. Trimming removed 7 bases from V and 1 base from J, with 7 bases in between. Germline CDR1 reads MNHEY; CDR2 reads SVGAGI. The CDR3 reads CASKHQNTGELFF. The DNA of the CDR3 is TGTGCCAGCAAACACCAGAACACCGGGGAGCTGTTTTTT.

The genes are TRBV28 and TRBJ1-5; 9 nucleotides line up with TRBD1. The CDR3 consists of 16 residues. CDR1 MDHEN and CDR2 SYDVKM come from the germline V gene. J was trimmed by 3 bases and V by 4 bases; bases with no gene match: 7. In DNA form, the CDR3 reads TGTGCCAGCAGTTCACTACGACAGGGGGTCAATCAGCCCCAGCATTTT. Its translation: CASSSLRQGVNQPQHF.

This chain uses TRBV7-9 with TRBJ2-7, with no clear D. Germline CDR1 is SEHNR and CDR2 is FQNEAQ (reference sequence). Trimming stripped 0 bases from V and 4 bases from J, with 4 bases between. The CDR3 contains 12 residues. CDR3 residues: CASSLAQYEQYF. CDR3 DNA sequence: TGTGCCAGCAGCTTAGCCCAATACGAGCAGTACTTC. The full variable domain, completed using reference TRBV7-9 and TRBJ2-7, is DTGVSQNPRHKITKRGQNVTFRCDPISEHNRLYWYRQTLGQGPEFLTYFQNEAQLEKSRLLSDRFSAERPKGSFSTLEIQRTEQGDSAMYLCASSLAQYEQYFGPGTRLTVT.

This clonotype was seen ten or more times. This chain connects TRBV9 to TRBJ2-2; D uncertain. V was cut by 3 bases and J by 0 bases, with 0 bases left in between. The germline gives CDR1 SGDLS, CDR2 YYNGEE. CDR3 length equals 12 residues. Written as DNA, the CDR3 is TGTGCCAGCAGCGCGAACACCGGGGAGCTGTTTTTT. It specifies CASSANTGELFF.

This clonotype was recorded a few times. The rearrangement links TRBV30 to TRBJ2-5, with 7 bases aligning to TRBD2. The germline CDR1 and CDR2 sequences are GTSNPN and SVGIG (reference sequence). Germline trimming cut 0 bases from V and 4 bases from J; bases unmatched to any gene: 5. There are 14 residues in the CDR3. CDR3 in amino acids: CAWSVGRGLETQYF. The CDR3 DNA is TGTGCCTGGAGTGTGGGGAGGGGACTAGAGACCCAGTACTTC.

The sample holds many counts of this clonotype. The rearrangement links TRBV5-1 to TRBJ1-2; the D gene is possibly TRBD1 (6 bases). From germline, CDR1 is SGHRS and CDR2 YFSETQ. The CDR3 sequence is 14 residues long. Trimming pared 4 bases from V and 4 bases from J, leaving 14 bases between. This chain's CDR3 is CASSQVGQSYGYTF. CDR3 coding DNA: TGCGCCAGCAGCCAGGTTGGACAGTCCTATGGCTACACCTTC.

The table lists this clonotype with a few counts. The rearrangement uses TRBV4-1 and TRBJ2-3; D remains ambiguous. This CDR3 is 14 amino acids long. Trimming removed 4 bases from V and 2 bases from J, with 10 bases in between. The germline CDR1 and CDR2 sequences are MGHRA and YSYEKL. The CDR3 region is CASSLRPYTDTQYF. CDR3 DNA sequence: TGCGCCAGCAGCCTTAGGCCGTACACAGATACGCAGTATTTT.